This TCR beta chain was sequenced in a study of CD8+ T cells in alopecia areata. This clone was seen only once. With 4 bases removed from V and 7 bases from J, the gap between germline ends came to 23 bases. Germline values: CDR1 SQVTM, CDR2 ANQGSEA. The CDR3 has 16 amino acids. cDNA serving as the sequencing template came from extracted, reverse transcribed RNA. Produced via immunoSEQ multiplex PCR; TCRdb's table is partial and in-frame only. The top ten hold around 4.3% of the sample, which has 200,000 to 250,000 clones, under 70% seen once. Treatment denoted: oral pan-JAK inhibitor, 5-10 mg twice daily.

This sequence originates from a human donor with alopecia areata. The specimen comprised CD4+ T cells sorted from blood, sampled at week 4, from a patient treated with tofacitinib. The chain uses TRBV29-1 and TRBJ2-1, with D possibly TRBD2 on 7 matching bases. CDR3 region: CSVGGGRDSGYNEQFF. The CDR3 DNA follows: TGCAGCGTTGGGGGGGGCCGGGACTCCGGGTATAATGAGCAGTTCTTC.